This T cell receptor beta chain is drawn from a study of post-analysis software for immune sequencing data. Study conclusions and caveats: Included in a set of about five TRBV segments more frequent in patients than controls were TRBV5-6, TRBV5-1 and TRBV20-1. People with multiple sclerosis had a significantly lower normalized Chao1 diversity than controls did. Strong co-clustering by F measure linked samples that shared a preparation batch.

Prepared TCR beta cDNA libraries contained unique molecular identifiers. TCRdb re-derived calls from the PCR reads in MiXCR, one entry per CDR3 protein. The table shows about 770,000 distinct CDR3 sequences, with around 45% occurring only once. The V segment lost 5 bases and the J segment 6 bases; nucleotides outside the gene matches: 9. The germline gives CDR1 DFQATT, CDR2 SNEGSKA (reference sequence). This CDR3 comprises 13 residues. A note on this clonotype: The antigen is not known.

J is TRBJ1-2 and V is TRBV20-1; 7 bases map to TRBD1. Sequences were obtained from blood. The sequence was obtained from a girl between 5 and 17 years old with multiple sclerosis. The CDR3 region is CSARQGPGDGYTF. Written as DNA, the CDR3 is TGCAGTGCTCGACAGGGCCCCGGGGATGGCTACACCTTC.